This TCR beta chain was sequenced in a study of cytomegalovirus exposure and HLA in healthy donors. Trimming took off 1 base at V and 0 bases at J, with 2 bases between the two ends. The germline CDR1 and CDR2 sequences are MNHEY and SMNVEV (reference sequence). The length of the CDR3 is 13 residues. The study ran its PCR with 60 Vbeta and 13 Jbeta primers. The repertoire was sequenced with immunoSEQ multiplex PCR; TCRdb's copy has only in-frame clones and lacks some. The repertoire holds about 160,000 clones, roughly 89% seen once, with 0.85% to 1% in the top ten. Material for sequencing was PBMCs. The chain is built from TRBV27 and TRBJ2-3; no definite D call. The origin of this receptor is a woman in her twenties or thirties in good health and CMV-seronegative. The CDR3, as DNA: TGTGCCAGCAGTTTATTAAGCACAGATACGCAGTATTTT. Protein: CASSLLSTDTQYF.